A single sample gave rise to the 7 T cell receptor beta chains below, sequenced in a study of cytomegalovirus exposure and HLA in healthy donors. Sequenced by immunoSEQ multiplex PCR; TCRdb stores in-frame clones only, minus some. The sample holds some 250,000 clones, about 86% seen once. The material sequenced was PBMCs. The receptors derive from a woman aged 30 to 39 in good health and CMV-seropositive.

The chain uses TRBV2 and TRBJ1-3; tentatively, D is TRBD1 (6 bases). This CDR3 has 17 residues. V was clipped by 4 bases and J by 0 bases, with 16 bases between them. The germline V gene has CDR1 SNHLY and CDR2 FYNNEI. CDR3 loop: CASSVGRGAISGNTIYF. In DNA, the CDR3 is TGTGCCAGCAGTGTGGGGCGGGGGGCAATCTCTGGAAACACCATATATTTT.

The V and J genes are TRBV11-3 and TRBJ2-7; 8 bases map to TRBD1. V lost 1 base, J lost 6 bases, and 14 bases stayed unmatched. The CDR3 totals 17 residues. Looked up from germline, CDR1 is SGHNT and CDR2 is YENEEA. The CDR3 here is CASSLAAAVTGDGEQYF. The CDR3 coding sequence is TGTGCCAGCAGCTTAGCCGCCGCGGTGACAGGGGACGGCGAGCAGTACTTC.

The chain recombines TRBV4-2 with TRBJ2-1; TRBD1 matches at 8 bases. Trimming removed 1 base from V and 5 bases from J; junction bases left unmatched: 1. Germline CDR1 and CDR2: LGHNA and YNFKEQ. The CDR3 spans 14 residues. The CDR3 coding sequence is TGTGCCAGCAGCCAAGCGGACAGGGACAATGAGCAGTTCTTC. Protein: CASSQADRDNEQFF.

This chain connects TRBV14 to TRBJ2-2, with 14 bases lining up with TRBD2. Germline V gene data show CDR1 as SGHDN and CDR2 as FVKESK. The V segment lost 9 bases and the J segment 5 bases; nucleotides outside the gene matches: 14. This CDR3 contains 18 residues. CDR3 protein: CASRIGTSGSIVTGELFF. In DNA form, the CDR3 reads TGTGCCAGTCGGATTGGGACTAGCGGGAGTATCGTAACCGGGGAGCTGTTTTTT.

The genes are TRBV6-5 and TRBJ1-5; D not certain. Trimming took off 6 bases at V and 7 bases at J, with 16 bases between the two ends. Germline CDR1 is MNHEY and CDR2 is SVGAGI. The CDR3 is made up of 14 amino acids. The CDR3 is CASSLYRRGQPQHF. The CDR3 DNA sequence: TGTGCCAGCAGCCTTTATAGAAGAGGGCAGCCCCAGCATTTT.

This clone was detected once. The gene calls are TRBV28 and TRBJ1-5; D is ambiguous. The V gene lost 2 bases and the J gene lost 0 bases, with 14 bases spanning the gap. The CDR3 totals 17 residues. Looked up from germline, CDR1 is MDHEN and CDR2 is SYDVKM. CDR3 DNA: TGTGCCAGCAGTTTAGTTAGAGTGACACCTAGCAATCAGCCCCAGCATTTT. It encodes CASSLVRVTPSNQPQHF. Based on the CDR3 plus reference TRBV28 and TRBJ1-5, the full variable domain is DVKVTQSSRYLVKRTGEKVFLECVQDMDHENMFWYRQDPGLGLRLIYFSYDVKMKEKGDIPEGYSVSREKKERFSLILESASTNQTSMYLCASSLVRVTPSNQPQHFGDGTRLSIL.

V is TRBV19 and J is TRBJ1-1; D call uncertain. Between the trimmed V and J ends, which lost 3 bases and 0 bases, there was a span of 5 bases. The germline V gene encodes CDR1 LNHDA and CDR2 SQIVND (reference sequence). The CDR3 is made up of 13 amino acids. CDR3 region: CASSINVNTEAFF. Here the CDR3 DNA reads TGTGCCAGTAGTATCAATGTGAACACTGAAGCTTTCTTT. The full variable domain, completed using reference TRBV19 and TRBJ1-1, is DGGITQSPKYLFRKEGQNVTLSCEQNLNHDAMYWYRQDPGQGLRLIYYSQIVNDFQKGDIAEGYSVSREKKESFPLTVTSAQKNPTAFYLCASSINVNTEAFFGQGTRLTVV.